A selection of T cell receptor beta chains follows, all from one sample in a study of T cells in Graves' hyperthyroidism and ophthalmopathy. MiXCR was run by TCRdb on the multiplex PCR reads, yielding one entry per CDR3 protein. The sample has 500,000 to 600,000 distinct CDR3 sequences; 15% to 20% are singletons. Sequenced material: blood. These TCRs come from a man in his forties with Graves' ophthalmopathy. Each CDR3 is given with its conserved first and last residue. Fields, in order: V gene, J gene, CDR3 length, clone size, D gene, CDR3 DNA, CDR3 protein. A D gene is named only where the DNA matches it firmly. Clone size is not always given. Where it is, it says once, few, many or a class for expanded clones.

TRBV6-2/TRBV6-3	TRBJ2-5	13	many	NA	TGTGCCAGCAGTTATCAAGGAGTAGAGACCCAGTACTTC	CASSYQGVETQYF
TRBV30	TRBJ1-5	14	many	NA	TGTGCCTGGAGTGTCCCTGGGCCTGGTCAGCCCCAGCATTTT	CAWSVPGPGQPQHF
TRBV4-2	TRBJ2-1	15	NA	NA	TGTGCCAGCAGCCTAATAGGTCGGGATGTCACTGAGCAGTTCTTC	CASSLIGRDVTEQFF
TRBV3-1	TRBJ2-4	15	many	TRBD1	TGTGCCAGCAGCCGACAGGGGACGTTCGGAAACATTCAGTACTTC	CASSRQGTFGNIQYF
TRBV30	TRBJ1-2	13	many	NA	TGTGCCTGGAGCGACGGACAGCTAGATGGCTACACCTTC	CAWSDGQLDGYTF
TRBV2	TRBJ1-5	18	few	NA	TGTGCCAGCAGGGAAACGAAGGACAGTCTTGATCTTGGTCAGCCCCAGCATTTT	CASRETKDSLDLGQPQHF
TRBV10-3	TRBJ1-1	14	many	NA	TGTGCCAGACACCGGGACCTCTCACTAACCGAAGCTTTCTTT	CARHRDLSLTEAFF
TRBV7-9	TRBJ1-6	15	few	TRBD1	TGTGCCAGCAGCCAGTGGACAGGGGCAAATTCACCCCTCCACTTT	CASSQWTGANSPLHF
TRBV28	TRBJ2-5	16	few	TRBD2	TGTGCCAGCACCTTAGCTGTTAGCGGGAGGACAAAGACCCAGTACTTC	CASTLAVSGRTKTQYF
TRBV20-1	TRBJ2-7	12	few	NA	TGCAGTGCTAGCGGGTGGGAGGACGAGCAGTACTTC	CSASGWEDEQYF
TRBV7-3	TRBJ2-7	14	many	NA	TGTGCCAGCAGCTTAGACGGGGACCGCTACGAGCAGTACTTC	CASSLDGDRYEQYF
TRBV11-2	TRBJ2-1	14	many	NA	TGTGCCAGCAGCTTGGGACGCTCCTACAATGAGCAGTTCTTC	CASSLGRSYNEQFF
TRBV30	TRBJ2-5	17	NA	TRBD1	TGTGCCTGGAGTGAAGGGGCGGGACAGGGGGCATGGAAGACCCAGTACTTC	CAWSEGAGQGAWKTQYF
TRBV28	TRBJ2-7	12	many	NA	TGTGCCAGCAGTTGGGGAGGACACGAGCAGTACTTC	CASSWGGHEQYF
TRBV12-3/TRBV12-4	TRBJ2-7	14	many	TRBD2	TGTGCCAGCAGGCAAGCGGGAGAAGGCTACGAGCAGTACTTC	CASRQAGEGYEQYF
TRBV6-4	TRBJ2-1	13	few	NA	TGTGCCAGCAATTTAGTTGAAAACAATGAGCAGTTCTTC	CASNLVENNEQFF